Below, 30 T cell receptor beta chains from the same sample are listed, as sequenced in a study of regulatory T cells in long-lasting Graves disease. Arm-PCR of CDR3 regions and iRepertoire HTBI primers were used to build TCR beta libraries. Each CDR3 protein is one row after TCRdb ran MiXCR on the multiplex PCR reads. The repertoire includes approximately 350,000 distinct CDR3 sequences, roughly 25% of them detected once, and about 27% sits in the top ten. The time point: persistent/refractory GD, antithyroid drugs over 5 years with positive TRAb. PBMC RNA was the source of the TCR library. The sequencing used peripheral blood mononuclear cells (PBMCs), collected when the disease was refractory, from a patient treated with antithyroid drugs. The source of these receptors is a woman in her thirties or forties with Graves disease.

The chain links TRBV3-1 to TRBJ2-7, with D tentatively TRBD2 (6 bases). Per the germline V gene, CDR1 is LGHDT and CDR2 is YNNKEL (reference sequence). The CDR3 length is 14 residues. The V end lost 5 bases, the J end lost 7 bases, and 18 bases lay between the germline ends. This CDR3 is CASSGGAGSGEQYF. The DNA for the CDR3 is TGTGCCAGCAGCGGAGGGGCAGGGAGTGGAGAGCAGTACTTC.

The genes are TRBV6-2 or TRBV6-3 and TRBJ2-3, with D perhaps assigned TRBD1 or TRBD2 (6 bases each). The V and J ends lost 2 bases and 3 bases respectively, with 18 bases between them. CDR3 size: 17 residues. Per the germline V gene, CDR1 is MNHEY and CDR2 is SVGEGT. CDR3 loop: CASSYRSGGGLTDTQYF. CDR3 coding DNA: TGTGCCAGCAGTTACCGTTCCGGAGGGGGGTTGACAGATACGCAGTATTTT.

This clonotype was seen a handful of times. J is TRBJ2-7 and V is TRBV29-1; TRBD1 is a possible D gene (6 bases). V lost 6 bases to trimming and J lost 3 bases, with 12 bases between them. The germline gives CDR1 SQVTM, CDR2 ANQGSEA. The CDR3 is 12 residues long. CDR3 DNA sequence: TGCAGCGTCGGGACACCCCACTACGAGCAGTACTTC. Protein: CSVGTPHYEQYF.

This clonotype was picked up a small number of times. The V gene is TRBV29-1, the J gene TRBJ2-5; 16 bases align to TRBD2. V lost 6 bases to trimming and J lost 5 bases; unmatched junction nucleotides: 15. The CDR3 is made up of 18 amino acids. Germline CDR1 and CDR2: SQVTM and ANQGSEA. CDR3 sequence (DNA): TGCAGCGTGAACCCTCGGGGGACTAGCGGGAGGGCCGGGGAGACCCAGTACTTC. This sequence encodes CSVNPRGTSGRAGETQYF. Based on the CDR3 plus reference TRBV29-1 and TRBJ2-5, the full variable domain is SAVISQKPSRDICQRGTSLTIQCQVDSQVTMMFWYRQQPGQSLTLIATANQGSEATYESGFVIDKFPISRPNLTFSTLTVSNMSPEDSSIYLCSVNPRGTSGRAGETQYFGPGTRLLVL.

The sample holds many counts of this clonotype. CDR3 nucleotides: TGTGCCATCAGTGACCCCAGGCTAGGGGACTATGGCTACACCTTC. Protein product: CAISDPRLGDYGYTF. The chain has TRBV10-3 and TRBJ1-2, with TRBD1 as a possible D gene (5 bases). Trimming removed 3 bases at V and 3 bases at J, with 14 bases between. The germline CDR1 and CDR2 sequences are ENHRY and SYGVKD. CDR3 size: 15 residues.

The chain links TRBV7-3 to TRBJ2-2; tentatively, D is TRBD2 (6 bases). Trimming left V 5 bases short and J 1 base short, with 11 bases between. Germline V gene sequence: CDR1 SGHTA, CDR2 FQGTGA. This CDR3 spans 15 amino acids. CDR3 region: CASSLAGMNTGELFF. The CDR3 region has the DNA TGTGCCAGCAGCCTCGCGGGGATGAACACCGGGGAGCTGTTTTTT.

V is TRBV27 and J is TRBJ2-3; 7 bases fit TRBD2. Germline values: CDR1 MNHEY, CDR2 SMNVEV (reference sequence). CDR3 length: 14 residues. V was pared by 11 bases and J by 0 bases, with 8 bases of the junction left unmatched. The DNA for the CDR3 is TGTGCCGTAGGGAGGGAGGCAAGCACAGATACGCAGTATTTT. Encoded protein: CAVGREASTDTQYF.

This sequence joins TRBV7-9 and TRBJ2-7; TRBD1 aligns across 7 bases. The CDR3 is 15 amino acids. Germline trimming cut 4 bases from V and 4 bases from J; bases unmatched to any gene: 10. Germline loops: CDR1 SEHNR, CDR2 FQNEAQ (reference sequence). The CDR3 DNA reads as TGTGCCAGCAGCTCCTTGACAGGGTGGGGGTACGAGCAGTACTTC. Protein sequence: CASSSLTGWGYEQYF.

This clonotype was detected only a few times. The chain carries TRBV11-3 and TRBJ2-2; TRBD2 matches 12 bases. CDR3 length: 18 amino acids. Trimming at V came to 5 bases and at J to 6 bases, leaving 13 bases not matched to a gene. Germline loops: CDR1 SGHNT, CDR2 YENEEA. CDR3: CASSTRLAGEGIAGELFF. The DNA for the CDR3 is TGTGCCAGCAGCACCCGACTAGCGGGAGAAGGTATTGCCGGGGAGCTGTTTTTT.

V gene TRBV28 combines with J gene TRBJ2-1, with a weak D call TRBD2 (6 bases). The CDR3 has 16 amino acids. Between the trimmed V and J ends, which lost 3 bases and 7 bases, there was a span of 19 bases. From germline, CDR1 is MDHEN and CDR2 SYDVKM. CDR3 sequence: CASSLRTGTQPNEQFF. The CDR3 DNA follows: TGTGCCAGCAGTTTGAGGACCGGGACTCAGCCTAATGAGCAGTTCTTC.

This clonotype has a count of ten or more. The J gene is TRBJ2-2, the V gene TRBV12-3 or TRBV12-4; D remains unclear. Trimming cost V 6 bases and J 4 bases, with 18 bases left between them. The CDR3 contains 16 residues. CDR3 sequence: CASRTVAGSVTGELFF. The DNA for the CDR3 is TGTGCCAGCAGGACCGTAGCAGGATCTGTCACCGGGGAGCTGTTTTTT.

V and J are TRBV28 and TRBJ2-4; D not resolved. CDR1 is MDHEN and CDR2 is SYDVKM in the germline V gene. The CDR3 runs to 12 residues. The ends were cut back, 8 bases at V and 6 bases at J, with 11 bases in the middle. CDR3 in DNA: TGTGCCAGCGAAACAGTAGGAAACATTCAGTACTTC. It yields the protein CASETVGNIQYF. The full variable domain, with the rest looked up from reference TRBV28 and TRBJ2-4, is DVKVTQSSRYLVKRTGEKVFLECVQDMDHENMFWYRQDPGLGLRLIYFSYDVKMKEKGDIPEGYSVSREKKERFSLILESASTNQTSMYLCASETVGNIQYFGAGTRLSVL.

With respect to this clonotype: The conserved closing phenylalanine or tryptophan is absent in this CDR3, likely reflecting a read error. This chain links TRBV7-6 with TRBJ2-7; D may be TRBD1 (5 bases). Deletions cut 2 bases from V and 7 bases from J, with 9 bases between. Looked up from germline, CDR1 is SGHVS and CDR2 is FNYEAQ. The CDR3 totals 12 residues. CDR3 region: CASSLRQKEQYS. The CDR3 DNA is TGTGCCAGCAGCTTAAGACAGAAGGAGCAGTACTCC.

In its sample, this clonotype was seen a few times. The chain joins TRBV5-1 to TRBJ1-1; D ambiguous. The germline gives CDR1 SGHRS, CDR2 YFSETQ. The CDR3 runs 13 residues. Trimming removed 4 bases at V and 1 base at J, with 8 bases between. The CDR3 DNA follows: TGCGCCAGCAGCCAGGACCAGAACACTGAAGCTTTCTTT. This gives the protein CASSQDQNTEAFF.

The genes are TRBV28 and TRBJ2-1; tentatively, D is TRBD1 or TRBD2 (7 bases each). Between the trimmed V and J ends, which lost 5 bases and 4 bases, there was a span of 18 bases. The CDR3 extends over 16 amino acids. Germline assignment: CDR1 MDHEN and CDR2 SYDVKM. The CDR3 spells CASSKGQRGRYNEQFF. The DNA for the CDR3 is TGTGCCAGCAGTAAGGGACAGCGGGGCCGTTACAATGAGCAGTTCTTC.

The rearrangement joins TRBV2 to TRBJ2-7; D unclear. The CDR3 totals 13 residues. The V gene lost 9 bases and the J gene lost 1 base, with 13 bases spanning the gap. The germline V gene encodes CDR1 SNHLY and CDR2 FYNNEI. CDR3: CASRVAESYEQYF. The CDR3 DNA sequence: TGTGCCAGTCGGGTGGCGGAATCCTACGAGCAGTACTTC.

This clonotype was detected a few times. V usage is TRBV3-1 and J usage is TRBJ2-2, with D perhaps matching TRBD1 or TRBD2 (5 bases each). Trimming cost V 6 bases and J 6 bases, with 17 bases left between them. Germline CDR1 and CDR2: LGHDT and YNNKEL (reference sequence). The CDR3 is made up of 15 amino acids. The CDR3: CASRPPGAVPGELFF. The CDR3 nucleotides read TGTGCCAGCAGACCCCCCGGGGCGGTTCCCGGGGAGCTGTTTTTT.

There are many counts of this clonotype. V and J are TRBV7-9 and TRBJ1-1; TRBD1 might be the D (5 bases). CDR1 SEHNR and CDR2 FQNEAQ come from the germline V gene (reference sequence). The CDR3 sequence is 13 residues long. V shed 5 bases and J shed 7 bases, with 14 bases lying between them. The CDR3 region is CASSPKGRFEAFF. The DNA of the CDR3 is TGTGCCAGCAGCCCGAAGGGACGTTTTGAAGCTTTCTTT.

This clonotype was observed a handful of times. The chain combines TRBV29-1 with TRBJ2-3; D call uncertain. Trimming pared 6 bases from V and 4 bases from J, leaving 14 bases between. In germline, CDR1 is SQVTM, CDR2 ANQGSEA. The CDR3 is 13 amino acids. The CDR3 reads CSVHKRSPDTQYF. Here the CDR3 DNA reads TGCAGCGTCCACAAGCGCAGCCCAGATACGCAGTATTTT.

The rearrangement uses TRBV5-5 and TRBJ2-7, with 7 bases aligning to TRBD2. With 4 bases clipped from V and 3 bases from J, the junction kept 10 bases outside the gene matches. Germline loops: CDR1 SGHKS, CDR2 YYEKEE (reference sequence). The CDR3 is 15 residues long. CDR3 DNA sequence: TGTGCCAGCAGCCTAGGGCTAGCGGCCAGCTACGAGCAGTACTTC. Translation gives CASSLGLAASYEQYF.

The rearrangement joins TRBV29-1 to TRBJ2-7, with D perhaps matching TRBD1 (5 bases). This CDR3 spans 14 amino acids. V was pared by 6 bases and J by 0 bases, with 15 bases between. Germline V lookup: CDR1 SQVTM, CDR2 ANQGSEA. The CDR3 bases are TGCAGCGTGGGCAGGGAATTTGACTCCTACGAGCAGTACTTC. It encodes CSVGREFDSYEQYF.

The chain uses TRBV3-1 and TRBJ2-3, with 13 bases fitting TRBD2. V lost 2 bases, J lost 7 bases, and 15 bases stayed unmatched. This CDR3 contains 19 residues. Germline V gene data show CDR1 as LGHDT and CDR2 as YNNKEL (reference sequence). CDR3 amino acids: CASSQPRRGLAGVANTQYF. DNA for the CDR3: TGTGCCAGCAGCCAACCGAGAAGAGGACTAGCGGGAGTAGCAAATACGCAGTATTTT.

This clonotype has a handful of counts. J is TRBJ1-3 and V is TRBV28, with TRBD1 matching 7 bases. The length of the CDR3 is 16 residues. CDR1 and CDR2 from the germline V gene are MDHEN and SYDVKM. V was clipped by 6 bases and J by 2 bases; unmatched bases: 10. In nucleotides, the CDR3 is TGTGCCAGCAGGGCCACAGGGGTTCGGACTGGAAACACCATATATTTT. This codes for CASRATGVRTGNTIYF.

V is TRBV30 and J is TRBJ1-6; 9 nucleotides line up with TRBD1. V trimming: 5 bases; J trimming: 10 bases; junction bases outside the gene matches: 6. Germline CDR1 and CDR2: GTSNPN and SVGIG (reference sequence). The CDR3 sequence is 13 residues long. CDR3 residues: CAWSGQGTSPLHF. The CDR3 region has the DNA TGTGCCTGGTCAGGACAGGGGACATCACCCCTCCACTTT.

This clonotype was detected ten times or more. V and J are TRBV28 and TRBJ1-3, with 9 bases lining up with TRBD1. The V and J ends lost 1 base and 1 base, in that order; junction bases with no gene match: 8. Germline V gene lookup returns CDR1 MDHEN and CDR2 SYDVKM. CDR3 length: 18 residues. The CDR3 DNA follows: TGTGCCAGCAGTTTATTCCGACCGGGACAGGGATCTGGAAACACCATATATTTT. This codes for CASSLFRPGQGSGNTIYF.

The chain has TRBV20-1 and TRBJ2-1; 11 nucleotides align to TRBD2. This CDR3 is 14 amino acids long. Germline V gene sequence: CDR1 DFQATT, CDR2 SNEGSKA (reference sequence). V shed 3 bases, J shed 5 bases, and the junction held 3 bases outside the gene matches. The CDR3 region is CSASGTSGHNEQFF. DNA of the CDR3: TGCAGTGCTAGTGGGACTAGCGGCCACAATGAGCAGTTCTTC.

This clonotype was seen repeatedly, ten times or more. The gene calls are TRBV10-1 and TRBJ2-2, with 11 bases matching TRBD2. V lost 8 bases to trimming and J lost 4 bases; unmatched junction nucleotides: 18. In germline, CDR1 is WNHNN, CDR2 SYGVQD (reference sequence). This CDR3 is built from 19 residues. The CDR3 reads CASGDIGTSGTGSTGELFF. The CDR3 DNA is TGCGCCAGCGGGGATATAGGGACTAGCGGAACCGGGAGCACCGGGGAGCTGTTTTTT.

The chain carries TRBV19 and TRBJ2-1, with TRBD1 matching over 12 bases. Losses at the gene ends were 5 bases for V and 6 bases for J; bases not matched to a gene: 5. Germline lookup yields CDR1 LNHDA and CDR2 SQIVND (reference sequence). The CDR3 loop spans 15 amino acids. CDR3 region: CASSDRDRGLNEQFF. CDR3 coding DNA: TGTGCCAGTAGTGACCGGGACAGGGGGCTCAATGAGCAGTTCTTC. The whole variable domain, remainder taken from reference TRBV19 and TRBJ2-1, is DGGITQSPKYLFRKEGQNVTLSCEQNLNHDAMYWYRQDPGQGLRLIYYSQIVNDFQKGDIAEGYSVSREKKESFPLTVTSAQKNPTAFYLCASSDRDRGLNEQFFGPGTRLTVL.

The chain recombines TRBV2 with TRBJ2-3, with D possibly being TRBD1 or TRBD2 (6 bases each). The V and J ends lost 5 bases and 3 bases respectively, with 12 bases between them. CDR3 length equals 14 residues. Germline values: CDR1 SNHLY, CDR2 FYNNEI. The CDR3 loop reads CASSIGGGTDTQYF. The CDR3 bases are TGTGCCAGCAGTATAGGGGGAGGAACAGATACGCAGTATTTT.

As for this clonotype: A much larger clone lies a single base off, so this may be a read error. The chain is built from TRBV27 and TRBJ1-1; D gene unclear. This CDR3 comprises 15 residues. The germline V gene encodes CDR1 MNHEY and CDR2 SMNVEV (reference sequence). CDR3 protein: CASMPRTGLNREALF. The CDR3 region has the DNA TGTGCCAGCATGCCCCGGACCGGTCTCAATAGGGAAGCTCTCTTT.